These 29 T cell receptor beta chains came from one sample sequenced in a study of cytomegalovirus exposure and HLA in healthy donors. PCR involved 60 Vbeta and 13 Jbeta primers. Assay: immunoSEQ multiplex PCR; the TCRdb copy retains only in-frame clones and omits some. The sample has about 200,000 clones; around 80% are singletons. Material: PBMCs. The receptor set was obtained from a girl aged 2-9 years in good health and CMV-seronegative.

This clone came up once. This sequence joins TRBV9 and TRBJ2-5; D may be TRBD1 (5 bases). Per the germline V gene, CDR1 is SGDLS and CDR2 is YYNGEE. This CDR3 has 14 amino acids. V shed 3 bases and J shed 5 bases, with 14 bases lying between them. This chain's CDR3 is CASSEGNYKETQYF. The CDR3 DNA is TGTGCCAGCAGCGAGGGGAACTATAAGGAGACCCAGTACTTC.

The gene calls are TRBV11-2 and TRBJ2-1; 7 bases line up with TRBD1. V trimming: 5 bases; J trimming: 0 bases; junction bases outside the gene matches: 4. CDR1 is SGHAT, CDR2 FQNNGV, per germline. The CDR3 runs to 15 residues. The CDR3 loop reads CASSLTGSSYNEQFF. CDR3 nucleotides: TGTGCCAGCAGCCTGACAGGGAGCTCCTACAATGAGCAGTTCTTC.

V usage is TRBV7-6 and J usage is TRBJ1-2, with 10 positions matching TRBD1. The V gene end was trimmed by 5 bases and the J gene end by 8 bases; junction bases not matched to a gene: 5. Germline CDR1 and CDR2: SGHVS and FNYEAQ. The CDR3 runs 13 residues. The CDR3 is CASSPDRGHGYTF. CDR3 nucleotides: TGTGCCAGCAGCCCAGACAGGGGGCACGGCTACACCTTC.

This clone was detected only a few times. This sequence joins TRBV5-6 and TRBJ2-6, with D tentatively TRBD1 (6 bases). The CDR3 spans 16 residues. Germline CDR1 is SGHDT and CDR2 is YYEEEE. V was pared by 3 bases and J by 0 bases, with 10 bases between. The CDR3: CASSSRGYSGANVLTF. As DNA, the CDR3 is TGTGCCAGCAGCTCCAGGGGTTACTCTGGGGCCAACGTCCTGACTTTC. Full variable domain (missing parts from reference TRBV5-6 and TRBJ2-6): DAGVTQSPTHLIKTRGQQVTLRCSPKSGHDTVSWYQQALGQGPQFIFQYYEEEERQRGNFPDRFSGHQFPNYSSELNVNALLLGDSALYLCASSSRGYSGANVLTFGAGSRLTVL.

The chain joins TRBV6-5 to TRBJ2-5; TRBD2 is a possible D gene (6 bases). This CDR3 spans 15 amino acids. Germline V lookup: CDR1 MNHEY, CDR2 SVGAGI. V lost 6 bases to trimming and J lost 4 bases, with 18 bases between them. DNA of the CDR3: TGTGCCAGCAGCCCCGGTCCAGGACTATTAGAGACCCAGTACTTC. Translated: CASSPGPGLLETQYF.

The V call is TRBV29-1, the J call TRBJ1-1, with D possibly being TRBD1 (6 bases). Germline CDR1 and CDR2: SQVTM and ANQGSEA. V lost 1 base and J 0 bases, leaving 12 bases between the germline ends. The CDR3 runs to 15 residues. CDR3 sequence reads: CSVEGLRGMNTEAFF. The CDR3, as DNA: TGCAGCGTTGAAGGGTTAAGGGGGATGAACACTGAAGCTTTCTTT.

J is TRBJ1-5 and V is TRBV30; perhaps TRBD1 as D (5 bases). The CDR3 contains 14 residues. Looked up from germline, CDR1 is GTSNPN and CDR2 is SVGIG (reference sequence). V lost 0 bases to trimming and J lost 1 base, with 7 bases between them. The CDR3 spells CAWSVSGSNQPQHF. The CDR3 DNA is TGTGCCTGGAGTGTGTCAGGGAGCAATCAGCCCCAGCATTTT.

The CDR3 DNA follows: TGTGCCAGCAGCTCTGACCCGGACGGGATCGAGCAGTACTTC. Encoded protein: CASSSDPDGIEQYF. The rearrangement joins TRBV5-8 to TRBJ2-7; TRBD2 is a possible D gene (5 bases). V was clipped by 3 bases and J by 6 bases, with 16 bases between them. CDR1 SGHTS and CDR2 YDEGEE come from the germline V gene. This CDR3 region has 14 residues.

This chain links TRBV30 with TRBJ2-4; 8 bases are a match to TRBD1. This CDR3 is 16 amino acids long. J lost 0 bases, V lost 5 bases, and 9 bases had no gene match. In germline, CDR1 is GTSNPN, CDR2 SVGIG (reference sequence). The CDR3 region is CAWDRGSILAKNIQYF. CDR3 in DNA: TGTGCCTGGGACAGGGGATCTATTCTAGCCAAAAACATTCAGTACTTC.

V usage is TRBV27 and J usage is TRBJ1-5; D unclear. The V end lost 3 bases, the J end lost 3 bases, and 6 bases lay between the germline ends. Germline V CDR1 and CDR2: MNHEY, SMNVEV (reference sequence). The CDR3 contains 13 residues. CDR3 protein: CASSLANNQPQHF. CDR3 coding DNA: TGTGCCAGCAGTTTGGCAAACAATCAGCCCCAGCATTTT.

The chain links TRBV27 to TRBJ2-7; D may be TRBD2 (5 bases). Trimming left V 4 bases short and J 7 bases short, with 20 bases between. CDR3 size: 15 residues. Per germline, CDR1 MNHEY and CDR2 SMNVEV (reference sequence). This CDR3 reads CASSSAIDGVGEQYF. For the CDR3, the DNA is TGTGCCAGCAGTTCAGCGATCGACGGGGTGGGGGAGCAGTACTTC.

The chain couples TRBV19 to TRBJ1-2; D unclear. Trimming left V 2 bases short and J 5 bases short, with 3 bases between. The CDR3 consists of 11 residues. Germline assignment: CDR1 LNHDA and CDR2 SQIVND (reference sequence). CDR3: CASSIQYGYTF. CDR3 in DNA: TGTGCCAGTAGTATACAGTATGGCTACACCTTC.

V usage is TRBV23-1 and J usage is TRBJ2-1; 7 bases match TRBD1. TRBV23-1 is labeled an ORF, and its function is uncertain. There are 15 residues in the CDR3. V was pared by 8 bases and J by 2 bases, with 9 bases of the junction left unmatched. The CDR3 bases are TGCGCCAGCCGAGACCAAAGGGGGCCCTACAATGAGCAGTTCTTC. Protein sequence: CASRDQRGPYNEQFF.

CDR3 region: CASSLDSVSSGNTIYF. CDR3 DNA: TGTGCCAGCAGCTTGGATAGCGTTAGCTCTGGAAACACCATATATTTT. The J gene is TRBJ1-3, the V gene TRBV5-4, with D hard to call. The CDR3 length is 16 residues. V dropped 0 bases and J dropped 0 bases, with 10 bases sitting between them. CDR1 is SGHNT and CDR2 is YYREEE in the germline V gene (reference sequence).

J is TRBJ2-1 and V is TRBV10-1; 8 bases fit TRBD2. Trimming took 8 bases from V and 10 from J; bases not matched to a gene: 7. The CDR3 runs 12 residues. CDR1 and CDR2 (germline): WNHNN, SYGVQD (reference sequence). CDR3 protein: CASGTSFSEQFF. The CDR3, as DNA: TGCGCCAGCGGGACTAGTTTTTCGGAGCAGTTCTTC.

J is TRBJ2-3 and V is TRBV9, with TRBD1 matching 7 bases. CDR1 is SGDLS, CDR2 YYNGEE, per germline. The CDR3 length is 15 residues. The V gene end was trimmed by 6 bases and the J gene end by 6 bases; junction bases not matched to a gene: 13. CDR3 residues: CASTKGGLLGDTQYF. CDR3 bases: TGTGCCAGCACCAAAGGGGGCCTTTTGGGCGATACGCAGTATTTT.

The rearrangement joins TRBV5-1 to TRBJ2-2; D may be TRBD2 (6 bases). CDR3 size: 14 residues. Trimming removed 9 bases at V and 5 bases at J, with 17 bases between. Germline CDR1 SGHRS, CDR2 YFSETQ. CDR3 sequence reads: CATHPKGGTGELFF. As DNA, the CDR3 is TGCGCCACTCACCCAAAGGGAGGTACCGGGGAGCTGTTTTTT.

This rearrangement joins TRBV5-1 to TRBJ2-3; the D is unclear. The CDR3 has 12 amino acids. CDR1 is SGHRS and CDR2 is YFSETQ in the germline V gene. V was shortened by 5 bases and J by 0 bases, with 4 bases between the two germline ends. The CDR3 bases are TGCGCCAGCAGAGCAAGCACAGATACGCAGTATTTT. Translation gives CASRASTDTQYF.

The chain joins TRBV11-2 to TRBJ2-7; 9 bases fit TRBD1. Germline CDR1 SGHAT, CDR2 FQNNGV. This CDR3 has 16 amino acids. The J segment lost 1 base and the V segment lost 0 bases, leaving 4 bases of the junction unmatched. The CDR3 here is CASSLEGTGKSYEQYF. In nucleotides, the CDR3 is TGTGCCAGCAGCTTAGAGGGGACAGGGAAATCCTACGAGCAGTACTTC. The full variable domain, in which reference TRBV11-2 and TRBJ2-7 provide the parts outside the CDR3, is EAGVAQSPRYKIIEKRQSVAFWCNPISGHATLYWYQQILGQGPKLLIQFQNNGVVDDSQLPKDRFSAERLKGVDSTLKIQPAKLEDSAVYLCASSLEGTGKSYEQYFGPGTRLTVT.

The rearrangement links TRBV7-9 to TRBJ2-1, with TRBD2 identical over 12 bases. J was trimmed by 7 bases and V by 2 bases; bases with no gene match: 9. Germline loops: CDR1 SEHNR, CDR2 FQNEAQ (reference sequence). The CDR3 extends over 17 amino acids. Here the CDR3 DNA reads TGTGCCAGCAGCTTACTAGCGGGGGGGCCTCTAGGGAATGAGCAGTTCTTC. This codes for CASSLLAGGPLGNEQFF.

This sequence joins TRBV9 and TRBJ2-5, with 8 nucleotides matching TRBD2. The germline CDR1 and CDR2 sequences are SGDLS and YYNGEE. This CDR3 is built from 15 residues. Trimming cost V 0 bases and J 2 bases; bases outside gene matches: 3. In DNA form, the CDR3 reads TGTGCCAGCAGCGTAGTCGGGGGGGGACAAGAGACCCAGTACTTC. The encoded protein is CASSVVGGGQETQYF.

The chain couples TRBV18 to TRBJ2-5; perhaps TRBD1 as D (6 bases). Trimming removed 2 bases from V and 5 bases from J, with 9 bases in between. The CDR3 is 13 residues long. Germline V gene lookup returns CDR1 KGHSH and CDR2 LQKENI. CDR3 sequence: CASSPNRDETQYF. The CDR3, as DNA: TGTGCCAGCTCACCAAACAGGGATGAGACCCAGTACTTC. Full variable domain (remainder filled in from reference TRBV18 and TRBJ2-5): NAGVMQNPRHLVRRRGQEARLRCSPMKGHSHVYWYRQLPEEGLKFMVYLQKENIIDESGMPKERFSAEFPKEGPSILRIQQVVRGDSAAYFCASSPNRDETQYFGPGTRLLVL.

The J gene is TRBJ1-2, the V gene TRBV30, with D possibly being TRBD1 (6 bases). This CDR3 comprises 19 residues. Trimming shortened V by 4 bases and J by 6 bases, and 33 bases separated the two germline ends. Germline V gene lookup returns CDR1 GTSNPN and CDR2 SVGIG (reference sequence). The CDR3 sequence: CAWTGSRVPRQAPGNGYTF. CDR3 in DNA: TGTGCCTGGACCGGGTCTAGGGTCCCAAGACAGGCCCCCGGGAATGGCTACACCTTC.

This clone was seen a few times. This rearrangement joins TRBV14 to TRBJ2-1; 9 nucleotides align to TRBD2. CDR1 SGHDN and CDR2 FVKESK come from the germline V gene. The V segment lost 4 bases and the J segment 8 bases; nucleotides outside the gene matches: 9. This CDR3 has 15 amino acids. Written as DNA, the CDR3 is TGTGCCAGCAGCCCCGGGACTAGCCGGATAGATGAGCAGTTCTTC. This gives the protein CASSPGTSRIDEQFF.

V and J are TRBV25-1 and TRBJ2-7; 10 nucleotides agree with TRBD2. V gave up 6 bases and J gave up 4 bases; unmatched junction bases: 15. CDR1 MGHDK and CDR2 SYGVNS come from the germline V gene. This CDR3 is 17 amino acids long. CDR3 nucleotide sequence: TGTGCCAGCAGCGACTCAACTCCGGGACTAGCGAGTTACGAGCAGTACTTC. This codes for CASSDSTPGLASYEQYF.

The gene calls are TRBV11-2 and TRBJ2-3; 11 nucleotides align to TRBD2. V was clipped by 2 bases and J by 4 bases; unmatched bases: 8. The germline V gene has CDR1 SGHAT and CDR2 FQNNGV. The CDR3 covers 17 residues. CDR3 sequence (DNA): TGTGCCAGCAGCTTACGAATAGCGGGGGGGTGGGCAGATACGCAGTATTTT. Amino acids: CASSLRIAGGWADTQYF.

CDR3 in amino acids: CASSQRREAPYEKLFF. In DNA, the CDR3 is TGCGCCAGCAGCCAACGGAGAGAGGCGCCGTATGAAAAACTGTTTTTT. The chain uses TRBV4-1 and TRBJ1-4; no firm D call. The V end lost 2 bases, the J end lost 6 bases, and 16 bases lay between the germline ends. The V gene's germline CDR1 is MGHRA and CDR2 YSYEKL. This CDR3 has 16 amino acids.

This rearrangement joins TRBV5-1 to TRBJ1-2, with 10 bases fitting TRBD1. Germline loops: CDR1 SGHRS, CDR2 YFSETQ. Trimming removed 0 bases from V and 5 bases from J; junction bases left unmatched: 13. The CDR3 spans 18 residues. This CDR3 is CASSLVDHDRGRWYGYTF. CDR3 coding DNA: TGCGCCAGCAGCTTGGTGGATCACGACAGGGGGCGGTGGTATGGCTACACCTTC.

This CDR3 reads CASSPQDRYVGNTEAFF. DNA of the CDR3: TGCGCCAGCAGCCCACAGGACCGGTACGTCGGGAACACTGAAGCTTTCTTT. The chain combines TRBV5-1 with TRBJ1-1; D might be TRBD1 (5 bases). This CDR3 is 17 amino acids long. V lost 4 bases and J 1 base, leaving 20 bases between the germline ends. Germline CDR1 SGHRS, CDR2 YFSETQ.